This T cell receptor beta chain was sequenced for a study of T cell responses to AZD1222 COVID-19 vaccine. The study's findings and limits: Spike was spanned by vaccine-associated CD4 TCRs, which were dominant at 160-218 and 743-854. Spike-specific TCR breadth rose after two AZD1222 doses, and depth rose as well. The peak T cell response came first, and repertoires were sampled only after it.

V gave up 6 bases and J gave up 1 base, with 18 bases separating them. The germline V gene encodes CDR1 SQVTM and CDR2 ANQGSEA. CDR3 size: 16 residues. The method was immunoSEQ multiplex PCR; TCRdb's version includes in-frame clones alone and lacks a portion of them. The sample lists about 54,000 clones; about 88% were seen once. In its sample, this clone was seen once. Its antigen is not identified. The chain combines TRBV29-1 with TRBJ2-2; possible D gene TRBD1, 6 bases. The input for sequencing was peripheral blood, taken on day 0 of AZD1222 vaccination. This clonotype was sampled from an adult in good health. CDR3 nucleotide sequence: TGCAGCGTCCGACCAAGACAGGCGGAGAACACCGGGGAGCTGTTTTTT. It codes for CSVRPRQAENTGELFF.